These T cell receptor beta chains were read from a single sample in a study of early T cells in non-severe SARS-CoV-2 infection. From the 5' RACE reads, TCRdb called clonotypes with MiXCR, one entry per CDR3 protein. This sample yields around 64,000 distinct CDR3 sequences, of which 11% are seen a single time; about 6% belongs to the top ten. Here the sequenced sample was whole blood, taken at baseline. These receptors came from an adult who was a healthcare worker with PCR-confirmed SARS-CoV-2 infection or an uninfected control (not recorded which). Each CDR3 is given with its conserved first and last residue.

J,V,CDR3
TRBJ2-7,TRBV9,CASSAKDNSYEQYF
TRBJ2-3,TRBV30,CAWSVVERGSQYF
TRBJ2-7,TRBV7-8,CASFDRRLAGSYEQYF
TRBJ1-4,TRBV25-1,CASSDHGLLDGKLFF
TRBJ1-6,TRBV23-1,CASSQSRDRLCSPLHF
TRBJ1-5,TRBV20-1,CSATLGGVGSNQPQHF
TRBJ1-6,TRBV28,CASSRQSYNSPLHF
TRBJ1-5,TRBV19,CASTTGTGGFQPQHF
TRBJ2-1,TRBV6-2/TRBV6-3,CASSRLASSYNEQFF
TRBJ2-1,TRBV7-8,CASSLVSRVWGNEQFF
TRBJ1-3,TRBV3-1,CASSLEGTTGNTIYF
TRBJ2-3,TRBV15,CATSITDTQYF
TRBJ1-5,TRBV5-1,CASSLGTGNQPQHF
TRBJ2-2,TRBV11-2,CASSQGTGVTGELFF
TRBJ2-7,TRBV20-1,CSATYRVGEQYF
TRBJ2-3,TRBV24-1,CATSGGDYTDTQYF
TRBJ1-5,TRBV19,CASSTFDRGNQPQHF
TRBJ2-5,TRBV7-9,CASSLARATQYF
TRBJ2-7,TRBV29-1,CSVEFRTGGYHEQYF
TRBJ2-2,TRBV11-2,CASSLLAGGNTGELFF
TRBJ2-1,TRBV12-3/TRBV12-4,CASRAGAGSTDEQFF
TRBJ2-2,TRBV9,CASSVSPLGGGPGELFF
TRBJ1-2,TRBV7-9,CASSLVSANYGYTF
TRBJ1-4,TRBV7-9,CASSLARGNLNEKLFF
TRBJ2-2,TRBV20-1,CSAIPRSRTGELFF
TRBJ1-6,TRBV7-9,CASSPDWALHF
TRBJ1-4,TRBV9,CANSVRPWDEKLFF
TRBJ2-3,TRBV7-3,CASRDTGSTDTQYF
TRBJ2-7,TRBV29-1,CSATRTYEQYF
TRBJ2-2,TRBV27,CASRIASGELFF
TRBJ2-3,TRBV30,CAWSTTGSVAGLF
TRBJ2-5,TRBV2,CASLGPGWGTQYF
TRBJ1-4,TRBV29-1,CSVTGGSNEKLFF
TRBJ2-7,TRBV20-1,CSANPGDYRGEQYF
TRBJ1-1,TRBV10-1,CASTSDRNTEAFF
TRBJ1-2,TRBV29-1,CSVNRGLGGYTF
TRBJ2-1,TRBV2,CASSETSSAGSYNEQFF